These 12 T cell receptor beta chains came from one sample sequenced in a study of tumor and adjacent non-tumor tissue in lung cancer. No cell sorting was done before RNA was extracted from the tissue. A modified ARM-PCR protocol with three rounds of nested PCR amplified TCRbeta. TCRdb recomputed calls from the multiplex PCR reads with MiXCR, one row per CDR3 protein. The sample yields fewer than 120,000 distinct CDR3 sequences, roughly 84% seen once. The sequenced sample was lung tumor tissue. The receptors shown here come from a man aged 65 to 85 with non-small cell lung cancer.

The chain employs TRBV4-1 and TRBJ1-6; D may be TRBD1 (5 bases). Germline-derived CDR1 and CDR2 are MGHRA and YSYEKL. V was pared by 6 bases and J by 10 bases, with 16 bases between. This CDR3 has 14 residues. The CDR3 coding sequence is TGCGCCAGCAGAGAAGGGACTGCGATATCACCCCTCCACTTT. Amino acid sequence: CASREGTAISPLHF.

The chain links TRBV6-1 to TRBJ2-1; 11 nucleotides line up with TRBD2. Germline lookup yields CDR1 MNHNS and CDR2 SASEGT. The ends lost 4 bases at V and 11 bases at J; junction bases unmatched: 13. This CDR3 region has 16 residues. The CDR3 sequence is CASSVMIAGGHNKQFF. For the CDR3, the DNA is TGTGCCAGCAGTGTTATGATAGCGGGAGGGCATAATAAGCAGTTCTTC.

As regards this clonotype: An end of the junction differs from the germline gene, which may be a read error. V and J are TRBV29-1 and TRBJ2-7; D assignment may be TRBD1 or TRBD2 (5 bases each). The CDR3 consists of 12 residues. The germline CDR1 and CDR2 sequences are SQVTM and ANQGSEA. The CDR3 spells CSAWGSNPEQYF. Written as DNA, the CDR3 is TGTAGCGCCTGGGGGTCGAACCCCGAGCAATACTTC.

This clonotype was found once. The chain is built from TRBV29-1 and TRBJ2-5; the D gene is possibly TRBD1 (5 bases). The germline CDR1 and CDR2 sequences are SQVTM and ANQGSEA. V lost 8 bases, J lost 7 bases, and 20 bases lay in between. The CDR3 runs to 13 residues. In nucleotides, the CDR3 is TGCAGCATTGGGATAGGGGATTTGGGGACCCAGTACTTC. It specifies CSIGIGDLGTQYF.

The chain carries TRBV7-9 and TRBJ2-7, with 7 bases identical to TRBD1. This CDR3 contains 14 residues. The J segment lost 2 bases and the V segment lost 4 bases, leaving 5 bases of the junction unmatched. Germline V gene data show CDR1 as SEHNR and CDR2 as FQNEAQ (reference sequence). This CDR3 reads CASSSHQGAYEQYF. CDR3 nucleotide sequence: TGTGCCAGCAGCTCCCATCAGGGGGCCTACGAGCAGTACTTC.

Remarks on this clonotype: Relative to the germline gene, one junction end is altered; a read error may explain this. This rearrangement joins TRBV6-5 to TRBJ1-2; TRBD1 aligns across 7 bases. The germline CDR1 and CDR2 sequences are MNHEY and SVGAGI. This CDR3 spans 13 amino acids. CDR3: CASTLDREGGYIF. CDR3 DNA sequence: TGTGCCAGCACTTTAGACAGGGAGGGTGGCTACATTTTC.

This clonotype showed up just once. One junction end disagrees with the germline gene, perhaps due to a read error. The J gene is TRBJ2-1, the V gene TRBV10-2, with D tentatively TRBD1 or TRBD2 (5 bases each). The germline gives CDR1 WSHSY, CDR2 SAAADI. This CDR3 has 15 residues. The CDR3 nucleotides are TGCGCCAGCAGGTCCCTGGGACCCCCTTCTCATGAGCAGTCCTTC. Its translation: CASRSLGPPSHEQSF.

Regarding this clonotype: At one of its ends the junction is not consistent with the germline gene, which may arise from a read error. This rearrangement joins TRBV4-1 to TRBJ1-4; D is uncertain. The CDR3 runs 16 residues. Germline V gene lookup returns CDR1 MGHRA and CDR2 YSYEKL. The CDR3 DNA reads TGCGCCGGCAGCCAAGCCCCCTCGGGGAATAATGAAAAACTGTTTTTT. Translation gives CAGSQAPSGNNEKLFF.

Points on this clonotype: At one end the junction does not follow the germline gene, possibly because of a read error. DNA for the CDR3: TGTGCAAGCAGCCCCAGGGGTAGCGGGGAAAGACAGCCCCAGCATTTT. Amino acids: CASSPRGSGERQPQHF. The chain couples TRBV14 to TRBJ1-5, with D possibly matching TRBD1 (6 bases). This CDR3 is built from 16 residues. The V gene's germline CDR1 is SGHDN and CDR2 FVKESK.

The chain couples TRBV5-4 to TRBJ2-1; TRBD1 might be the D (6 bases). Germline CDR1 is SGHNT and CDR2 is YYREEE (reference sequence). V gave up 2 bases and J gave up 13 bases, with 22 bases separating them. The CDR3 consists of 15 residues. In DNA form, the CDR3 reads TGTGCCAGCAGCTTTGGGGGCACGGTGGGGAATGGACAGTTCTTC. The encoded protein is CASSFGGTVGNGQFF.

Regarding this clonotype: Compared with germline, one end of the junction differs, possibly owing to a read error. The rearrangement joins TRBV6-5 to TRBJ1-1, with D perhaps matching TRBD1 (6 bases). This CDR3 comprises 13 residues. Germline V gene sequence: CDR1 MNHEY, CDR2 SVGAGI. The DNA for the CDR3 is TGTGCCTGCAGCTCCGATACAGGGAGCAAAACTTTCTTT. This gives the protein CACSSDTGSKTFF.

The chain is built from TRBV14 and TRBJ2-1; weak D call: TRBD2 (5 bases). Deletions cut 5 bases from V and 8 bases from J, with 16 bases between. Germline V gene lookup returns CDR1 SGHDN and CDR2 FVKESK. The length of the CDR3 is 14 residues. CDR3 coding DNA: TGTGCCAGCAGCATCCGGGGTCCTTACGATGAGCAGTTCTTC. Translated, it gives CASSIRGPYDEQFF.